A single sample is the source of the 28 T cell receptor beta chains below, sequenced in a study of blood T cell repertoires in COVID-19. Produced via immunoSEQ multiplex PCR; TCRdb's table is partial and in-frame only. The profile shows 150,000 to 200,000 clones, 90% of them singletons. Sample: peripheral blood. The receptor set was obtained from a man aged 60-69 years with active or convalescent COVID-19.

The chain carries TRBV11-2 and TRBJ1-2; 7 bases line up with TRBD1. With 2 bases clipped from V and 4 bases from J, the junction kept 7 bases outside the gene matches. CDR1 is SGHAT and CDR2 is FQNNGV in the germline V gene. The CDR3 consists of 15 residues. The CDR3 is CASSLMGQGGYGYTF. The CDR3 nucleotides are TGTGCCAGCAGCTTAATGGGTCAGGGGGGCTATGGCTACACCTTC.

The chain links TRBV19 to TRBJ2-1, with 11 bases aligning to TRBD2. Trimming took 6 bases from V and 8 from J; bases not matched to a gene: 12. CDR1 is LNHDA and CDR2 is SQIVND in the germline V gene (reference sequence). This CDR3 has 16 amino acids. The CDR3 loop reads CASSRVAGGPAYEQFF. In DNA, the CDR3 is TGTGCCAGTAGCCGAGTAGCGGGAGGGCCGGCCTATGAGCAGTTCTTC.

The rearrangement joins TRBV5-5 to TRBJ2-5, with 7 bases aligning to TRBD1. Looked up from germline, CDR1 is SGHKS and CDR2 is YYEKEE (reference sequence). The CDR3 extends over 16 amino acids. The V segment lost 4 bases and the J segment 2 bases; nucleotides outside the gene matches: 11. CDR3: CASSGPQPGQQETQYF. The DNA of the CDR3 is TGTGCCAGCAGCGGCCCCCAACCGGGACAGCAAGAGACCCAGTACTTC. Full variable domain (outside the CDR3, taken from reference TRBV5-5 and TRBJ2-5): DAGVTQSPTHLIKTRGQQVTLRCSPISGHKSVSWYQQVLGQGPQFIFQYYEKEERGRGNFPDRFSARQFPNYSSELNVNALLLGDSALYLCASSGPQPGQQETQYFGPGTRLLVL.

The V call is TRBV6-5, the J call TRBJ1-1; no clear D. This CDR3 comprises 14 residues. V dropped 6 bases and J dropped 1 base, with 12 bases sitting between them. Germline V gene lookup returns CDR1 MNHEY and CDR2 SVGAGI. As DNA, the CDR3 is TGTGCCAGCAGCGTCGACACCTCGAACACTGAAGCTTTCTTT. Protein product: CASSVDTSNTEAFF.

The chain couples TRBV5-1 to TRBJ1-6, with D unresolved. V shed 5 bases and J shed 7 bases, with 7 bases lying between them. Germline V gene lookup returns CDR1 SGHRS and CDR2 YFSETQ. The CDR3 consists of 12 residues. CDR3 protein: CASRTGNSPLHF. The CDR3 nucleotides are TGCGCCAGCAGAACGGGAAATTCACCCCTCCACTTT.

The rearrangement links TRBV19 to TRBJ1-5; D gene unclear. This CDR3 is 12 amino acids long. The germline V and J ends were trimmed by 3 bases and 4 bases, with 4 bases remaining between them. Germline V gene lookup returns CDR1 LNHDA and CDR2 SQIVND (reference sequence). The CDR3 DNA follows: TGTGCCAGTAGTATTCTGAATCAGCCCCAGCATTTT. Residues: CASSILNQPQHF.

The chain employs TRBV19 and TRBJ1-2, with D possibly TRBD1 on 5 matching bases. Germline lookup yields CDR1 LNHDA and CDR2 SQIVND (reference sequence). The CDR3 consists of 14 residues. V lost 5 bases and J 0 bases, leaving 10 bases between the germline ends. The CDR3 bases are TGTGCCAGTAGTGACGACAGATCTAACTATGGCTACACCTTC. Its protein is CASSDDRSNYGYTF. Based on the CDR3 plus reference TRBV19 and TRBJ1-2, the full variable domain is DGGITQSPKYLFRKEGQNVTLSCEQNLNHDAMYWYRQDPGQGLRLIYYSQIVNDFQKGDIAEGYSVSREKKESFPLTVTSAQKNPTAFYLCASSDDRSNYGYTFGSGTRLTVV.

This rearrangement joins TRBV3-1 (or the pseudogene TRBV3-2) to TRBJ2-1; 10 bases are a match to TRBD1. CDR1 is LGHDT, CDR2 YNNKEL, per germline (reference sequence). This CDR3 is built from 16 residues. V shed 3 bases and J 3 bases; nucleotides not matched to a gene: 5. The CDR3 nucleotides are TGTGCCAGCAGCCATCCCCGGGACAGGGGCTACAATGAGCAGTTCTTC. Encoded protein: CASSHPRDRGYNEQFF.

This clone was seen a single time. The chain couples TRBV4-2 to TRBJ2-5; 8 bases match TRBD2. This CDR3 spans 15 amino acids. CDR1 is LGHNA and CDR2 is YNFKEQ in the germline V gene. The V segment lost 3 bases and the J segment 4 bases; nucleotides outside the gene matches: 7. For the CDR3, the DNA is TGTGCCAGCAGCCAGGTCACGGGGGGGTCAGAGACCCAGTACTTC. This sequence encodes CASSQVTGGSETQYF.

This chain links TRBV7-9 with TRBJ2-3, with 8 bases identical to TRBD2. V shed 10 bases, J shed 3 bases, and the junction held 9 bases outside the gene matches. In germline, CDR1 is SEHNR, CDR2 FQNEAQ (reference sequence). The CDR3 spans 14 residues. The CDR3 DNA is TGTGCCATGTCCCCGAGCGGGAGAACAGATACGCAGTATTTT. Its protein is CAMSPSGRTDTQYF.

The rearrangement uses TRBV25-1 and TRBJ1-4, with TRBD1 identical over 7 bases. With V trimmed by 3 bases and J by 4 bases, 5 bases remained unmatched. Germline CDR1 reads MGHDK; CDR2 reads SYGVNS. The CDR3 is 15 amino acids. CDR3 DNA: TGTGCCAGCAGTGACTCGGGACAGATTAATGAAAAACTGTTTTTT. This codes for CASSDSGQINEKLFF.

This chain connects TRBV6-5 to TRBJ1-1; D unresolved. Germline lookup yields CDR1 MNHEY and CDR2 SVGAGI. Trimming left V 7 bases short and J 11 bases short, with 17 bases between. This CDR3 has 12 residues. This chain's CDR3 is CASIQAGSLAFF. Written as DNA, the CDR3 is TGTGCCAGCATCCAGGCAGGCTCGTTGGCTTTCTTT.

CDR3 sequence reads: CSVAWDSYSNQPQHF. CDR3 nucleotides: TGCAGCGTTGCCTGGGACAGTTATAGCAATCAGCCCCAGCATTTT. J is TRBJ1-5 and V is TRBV29-1, with TRBD1 matching 7 bases. With V trimmed by 4 bases and J by 0 bases, 6 bases remained unmatched. Germline assignment: CDR1 SQVTM and CDR2 ANQGSEA. This CDR3 contains 15 residues. The variable domain in full, with the rest retrieved from reference TRBV29-1 and TRBJ1-5, is SAVISQKPSRDICQRGTSLTIQCQVDSQVTMMFWYRQQPGQSLTLIATANQGSEATYESGFVIDKFPISRPNLTFSTLTVSNMSPEDSSIYLCSVAWDSYSNQPQHFGDGTRLSIL.

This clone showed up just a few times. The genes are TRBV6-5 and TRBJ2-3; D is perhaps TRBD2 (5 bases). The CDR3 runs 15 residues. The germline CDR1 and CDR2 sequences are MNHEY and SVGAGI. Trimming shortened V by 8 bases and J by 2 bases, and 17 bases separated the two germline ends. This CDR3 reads CASFPSLSYTDTQYF. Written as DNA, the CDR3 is TGTGCCAGCTTCCCTAGCCTCAGTTACACAGATACGCAGTATTTT.

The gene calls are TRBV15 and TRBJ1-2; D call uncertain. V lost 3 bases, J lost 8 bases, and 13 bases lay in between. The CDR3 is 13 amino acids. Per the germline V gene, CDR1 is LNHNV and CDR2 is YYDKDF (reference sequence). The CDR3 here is CATSSPNGEGYTF. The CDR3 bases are TGTGCCACCAGCAGTCCTAACGGGGAAGGCTACACCTTC.

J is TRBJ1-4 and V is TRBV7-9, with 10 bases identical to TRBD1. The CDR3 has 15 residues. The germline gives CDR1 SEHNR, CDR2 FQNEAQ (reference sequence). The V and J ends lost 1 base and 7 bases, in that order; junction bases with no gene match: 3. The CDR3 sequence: CASSLGGQGTEKLFF. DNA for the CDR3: TGTGCCAGCAGCTTAGGGGGACAGGGGACTGAAAAACTGTTTTTT.

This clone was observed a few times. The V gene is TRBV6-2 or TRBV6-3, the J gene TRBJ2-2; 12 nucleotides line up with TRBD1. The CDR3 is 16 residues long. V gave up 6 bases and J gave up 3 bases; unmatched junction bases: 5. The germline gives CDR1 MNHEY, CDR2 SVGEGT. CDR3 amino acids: CASSPGTGGYTGELFF. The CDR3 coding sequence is TGTGCCAGCAGCCCCGGGACAGGGGGCTACACCGGGGAGCTGTTTTTT.

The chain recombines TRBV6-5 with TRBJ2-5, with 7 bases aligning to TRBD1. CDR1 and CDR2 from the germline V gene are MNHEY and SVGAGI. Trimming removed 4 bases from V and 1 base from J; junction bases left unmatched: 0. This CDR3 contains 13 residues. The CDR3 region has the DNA TGTGCCAGCAGTTGGACAGGCCAAGAGACCCAGTACTTC. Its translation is CASSWTGQETQYF.

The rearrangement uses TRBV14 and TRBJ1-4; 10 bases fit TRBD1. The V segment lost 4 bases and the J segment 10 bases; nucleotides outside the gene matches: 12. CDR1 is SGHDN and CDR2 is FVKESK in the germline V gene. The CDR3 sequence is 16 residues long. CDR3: CASSPGTGANTGKLFF. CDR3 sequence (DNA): TGTGCCAGCAGCCCGGGGACAGGGGCTAATACAGGAAAACTGTTTTTT.

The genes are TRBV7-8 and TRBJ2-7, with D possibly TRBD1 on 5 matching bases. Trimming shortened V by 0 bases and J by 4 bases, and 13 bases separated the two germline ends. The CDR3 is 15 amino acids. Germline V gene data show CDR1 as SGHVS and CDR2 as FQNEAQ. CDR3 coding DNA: TGTGCCAGCAGCTTAGCGAGCGTCAGGGCATACGAGCAGTACTTC. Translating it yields CASSLASVRAYEQYF.

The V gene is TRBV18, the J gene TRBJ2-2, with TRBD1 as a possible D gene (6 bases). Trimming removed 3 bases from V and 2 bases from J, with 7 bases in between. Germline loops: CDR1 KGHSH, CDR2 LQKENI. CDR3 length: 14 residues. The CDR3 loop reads CASSPGTNTGELFF. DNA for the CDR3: TGTGCCAGCTCACCGGGGACAAACACCGGGGAGCTGTTTTTT.

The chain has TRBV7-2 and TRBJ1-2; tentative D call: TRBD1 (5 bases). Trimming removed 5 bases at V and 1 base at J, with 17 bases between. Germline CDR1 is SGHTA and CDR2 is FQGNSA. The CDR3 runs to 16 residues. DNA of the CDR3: TGTGCCAGCAGCGGCTACAGCCAAGGGGTTAACTATGGCTACACCTTC. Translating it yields CASSGYSQGVNYGYTF.

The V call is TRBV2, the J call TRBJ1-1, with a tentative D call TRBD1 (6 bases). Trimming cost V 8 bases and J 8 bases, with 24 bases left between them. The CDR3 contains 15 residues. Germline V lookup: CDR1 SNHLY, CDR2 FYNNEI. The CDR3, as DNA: TGTGCCAGCGGCCTCTCCTGGGGGCAGGTGTCCGAAGCTTTCTTT. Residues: CASGLSWGQVSEAFF.

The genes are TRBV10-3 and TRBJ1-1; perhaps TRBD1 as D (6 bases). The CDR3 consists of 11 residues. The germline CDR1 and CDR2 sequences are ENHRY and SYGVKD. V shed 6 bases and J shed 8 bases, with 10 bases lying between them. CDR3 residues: CAIRDTGEAFF. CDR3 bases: TGTGCCATCAGGGATACAGGGGAAGCTTTCTTT.

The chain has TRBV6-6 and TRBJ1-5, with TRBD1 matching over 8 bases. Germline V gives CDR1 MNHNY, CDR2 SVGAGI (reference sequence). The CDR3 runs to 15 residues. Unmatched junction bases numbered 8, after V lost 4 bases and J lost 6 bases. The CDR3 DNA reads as TGTGCCAGCAGTTCCGGACAGGGTATCGGTCAGCCCCAGCATTTT. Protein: CASSSGQGIGQPQHF.

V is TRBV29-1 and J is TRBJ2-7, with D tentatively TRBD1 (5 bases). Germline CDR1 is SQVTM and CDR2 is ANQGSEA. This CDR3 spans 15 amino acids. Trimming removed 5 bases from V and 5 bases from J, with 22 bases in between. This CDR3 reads CSVILNRIESDEQYF. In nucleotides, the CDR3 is TGCAGCGTTATTCTGAACAGGATTGAGAGCGACGAGCAGTACTTC.

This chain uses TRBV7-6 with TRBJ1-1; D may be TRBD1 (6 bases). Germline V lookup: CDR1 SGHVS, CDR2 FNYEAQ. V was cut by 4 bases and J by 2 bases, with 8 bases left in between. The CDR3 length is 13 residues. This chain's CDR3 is CASSSDSNTEAFF. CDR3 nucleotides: TGTGCCAGCAGCTCGGACAGTAACACTGAAGCTTTCTTT.

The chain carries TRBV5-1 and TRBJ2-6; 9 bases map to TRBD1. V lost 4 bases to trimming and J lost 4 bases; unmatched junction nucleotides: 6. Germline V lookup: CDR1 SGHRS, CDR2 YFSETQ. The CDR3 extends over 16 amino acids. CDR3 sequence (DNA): TGCGCCAGCAGCGACGGACAGGGGACCGGGGCCAACGTCCTGACTTTC. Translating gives CASSDGQGTGANVLTF.